The 23 T cell receptor beta chains reported below all come from one sample, sequenced in a study of identical twins (dated by TCRdb to the mid-2010s). Library creation used 5' RACE. Sequenced using an Illumina HiSeq 2000. Through fastp at Q25 and MiXCR, TCRdb rebuilt clones from the public reads, retaining in-frame beta chains. Rows matching on CDR3 protein sequence are summarized as one entry with the most common DNA and genes. For this sample there are about 430,000 distinct CDR3 sequences; less than 20% appear just once. Clones ranked in the top ten supply roughly an eighth of the sample. Sequencing was done on a sample of naive T cells sorted from blood. What this sample's cell subset or site label stands for: cells isolated with a human naive T-cell isolation kit. Receptors were obtained from a middle-aged man in good health.

The rearrangement joins TRBV12-3 or TRBV12-4 to TRBJ2-3; 7 positions agree with TRBD2. The V segment lost 6 bases and the J segment 0 bases; nucleotides outside the gene matches: 9. This CDR3 has 16 amino acids. The CDR3 spells CASREAGSSSTDTQYF. In DNA form, the CDR3 reads TGTGCCAGCAGAGAAGCGGGGTCCTCTAGCACAGATACGCAGTATTTT.

This clonotype was counted a few times. The chain employs TRBV7-2 and TRBJ2-7, with D unresolved. V was pared by 4 bases and J by 5 bases, with 12 bases between. Germline CDR1 SGHTA, CDR2 FQGNSA. The CDR3 sequence is 13 residues long. DNA of the CDR3: TGTGCCAGCAGCTCCCCCCTGTGGGACGAGCAGTACTTC. Amino acid sequence: CASSSPLWDEQYF.

To note about this clonotype: A much larger clonotype is one base distant, so this may be a read error. This chain uses TRBV10-3 with TRBJ2-3, with D perhaps matching TRBD1 or TRBD2 (5 bases each). Looked up from germline, CDR1 is ENHRY and CDR2 is SYGVKD. The CDR3 loop spans 13 amino acids. V shed 8 bases and J shed 2 bases, with 11 bases lying between them. CDR3 residues: CAIGGTLTDTQYF. The CDR3 bases are TGTGCCATCGGTGGGACGCTCACAGATACGCAGTATTTT.

The chain combines TRBV4-3 with TRBJ2-7; D ambiguous. Germline CDR1 is LGHNA and CDR2 is YSLEER. V lost 0 bases, J lost 0 bases, and 12 bases lay in between. This CDR3 has 16 amino acids. The CDR3 loop reads CASSQEVTKSSYEQYF. In DNA form, the CDR3 reads TGCGCCAGCAGCCAAGAAGTCACGAAAAGCTCCTACGAGCAGTACTTC.

The chain uses TRBV9 and TRBJ2-7, with TRBD1 as a possible D gene (7 bases). Germline CDR1 reads SGDLS; CDR2 reads YYNGEE. This CDR3 is built from 16 residues. V lost 5 bases and J 2 bases, leaving 20 bases between the germline ends. The CDR3 DNA is TGTGCCAGCAGTCCAGAAGGGGGGACAGCGGCCTACGAGCAGTACTTC. It is translated as CASSPEGGTAAYEQYF.

The table lists this clonotype with many counts. V gene TRBV18 combines with J gene TRBJ2-5; tentatively, D is TRBD1 (5 bases). Per germline, CDR1 KGHSH and CDR2 LQKENI. Trimming took 2 bases from V and 4 from J, leaving 14 bases between them. The CDR3 runs 15 residues. CDR3 sequence: CASSPETDFRETQYF. The CDR3, as DNA: TGTGCCAGCTCACCAGAGACAGATTTTCGAGAGACCCAGTACTTC.

This chain joins TRBV7-3 and TRBJ2-3, with D possibly being TRBD2 (5 bases). The CDR3 runs to 14 residues. Trimming removed 1 base from V and 5 bases from J, with 10 bases in between. Germline V lookup: CDR1 SGHTA, CDR2 FQGTGA. In nucleotides, the CDR3 is TGTGCCAGCAGCTTAAGAGGGAACAGAGATACGCAGTATTTT. As protein: CASSLRGNRDTQYF.

This clonotype has ten or more counts. V gene TRBV28 combines with J gene TRBJ2-2, with TRBD1 identical over 9 bases. Germline CDR1 is MDHEN and CDR2 is SYDVKM. The CDR3 is 16 amino acids. J lost 6 bases, V lost 4 bases, and 9 bases had no gene match. The CDR3 region is CASSWPGQGLSGELFF. In nucleotides, the CDR3 is TGTGCCAGCAGTTGGCCGGGACAGGGCCTGTCCGGGGAGCTGTTTTTT. The whole variable domain, remainder taken from reference TRBV28 and TRBJ2-2, is DVKVTQSSRYLVKRTGEKVFLECVQDMDHENMFWYRQDPGLGLRLIYFSYDVKMKEKGDIPEGYSVSREKKERFSLILESASTNQTSMYLCASSWPGQGLSGELFFGEGSRLTVL.

In its sample, this clonotype was seen many times. The gene calls are TRBV20-1 and TRBJ1-1; D call uncertain. The V gene lost 1 base and the J gene lost 8 bases, with 17 bases spanning the gap. Per the germline V gene, CDR1 is DFQATT and CDR2 is SNEGSKA (reference sequence). The CDR3 is made up of 14 amino acids. In DNA, the CDR3 is TGCAGTGCTAGAGCATATAGGGATTTCGGCGAAGCTTTCTTT. Amino acid sequence: CSARAYRDFGEAFF.

Only a few counts were recorded for this clonotype. The J gene is TRBJ2-7, the V gene TRBV7-9; maybe TRBD1 (5 bases). CDR3 length: 12 amino acids. Trimming took off 5 bases at V and 7 bases at J, with 12 bases between the two ends. Looked up from germline, CDR1 is SEHNR and CDR2 is FQNEAQ (reference sequence). CDR3 sequence: CASSGDSWEQYF. The CDR3 DNA sequence: TGTGCCAGCAGCGGAGACAGTTGGGAGCAGTACTTC. The complete variable domain, with remaining parts taken from reference TRBV7-9 and TRBJ2-7, reads DTGVSQNPRHKITKRGQNVTFRCDPISEHNRLYWYRQTLGQGPEFLTYFQNEAQLEKSRLLSDRFSAERPKGSFSTLEIQRTEQGDSAMYLCASSGDSWEQYFGPGTRLTVT.

The chain links TRBV14 to TRBJ2-1; tentatively, D is TRBD2 (6 bases). Germline CDR1 is SGHDN and CDR2 is FVKESK. The V end lost 0 bases, the J end lost 12 bases, and 15 bases lay between the germline ends. CDR3 length: 14 residues. This CDR3 is CASSQDWAAGLQFF. DNA for the CDR3: TGTGCCAGCAGCCAAGATTGGGCAGCGGGTTTGCAGTTCTTC.

This clonotype appeared many times. The CDR3 loop reads CAISGRGSGNEQFF. The CDR3 DNA is TGTGCCATCAGTGGTCGTGGTAGCGGCAATGAGCAGTTCTTC. The chain uses TRBV10-3 and TRBJ2-1; the D gene is possibly TRBD2 (6 bases). Germline lookup yields CDR1 ENHRY and CDR2 SYGVKD. Trimming stripped 4 bases from V and 6 bases from J, with 13 bases between. The CDR3 covers 14 residues.

Many counts were recorded for this clonotype. This chain connects TRBV4-2 to TRBJ2-1; D gene uncertain. This CDR3 contains 17 residues. V was cut by 1 base and J by 0 bases, with 13 bases left in between. Per germline, CDR1 LGHNA and CDR2 YNFKEQ. CDR3 in amino acids: CASSQGIATRSYNEQFF. CDR3 nucleotides: TGTGCCAGCAGCCAAGGAATCGCGACTCGCTCCTACAATGAGCAGTTCTTC.

This clonotype was recorded many times. CDR3 amino acids: CASSFLGIGTDTQYF. CDR3 nucleotide sequence: TGTGCCAGCAGTTTCCTAGGAATAGGCACAGATACGCAGTATTTT. This sequence joins TRBV6-5 and TRBJ2-3; D unclear. The CDR3 runs to 15 residues. Germline CDR1 and CDR2: MNHEY and SVGAGI. V lost 4 bases and J 1 base, leaving 12 bases between the germline ends.

This clonotype was observed a single time. The CDR3 bases are TGCGCCAGCAGAGCGGAAGGGTCCTACGAGCAGTACTTC. Protein: CASRAEGSYEQYF. The chain uses TRBV5-1 and TRBJ2-7; weak D call: TRBD2 (5 bases). The germline V gene has CDR1 SGHRS and CDR2 YFSETQ. With 5 bases removed from V and 1 base from J, the gap between germline ends came to 10 bases. The CDR3 sequence is 13 residues long. Based on the CDR3 plus reference TRBV5-1 and TRBJ2-7, the full variable domain is KAGVTQTPRYLIKTRGQQVTLSCSPISGHRSVSWYQQTPGQGLQFLFEYFSETQRNKGNFPGRFSGRQFSNSRSEMNVSTLELGDSALYLCASRAEGSYEQYFGPGTRLTVT.

This clonotype was counted ten times or more. The chain is built from TRBV28 and TRBJ2-3; TRBD2 aligns across 10 bases. Germline V lookup: CDR1 MDHEN, CDR2 SYDVKM. The ends lost 3 bases at V and 5 bases at J; junction bases unmatched: 5. The CDR3 loop spans 15 amino acids. CDR3 in amino acids: CASSLGGTSVDTQYF. CDR3 coding DNA: TGTGCCAGCAGTTTGGGAGGGACTAGCGTAGATACGCAGTATTTT.

The chain couples TRBV6-4 to TRBJ2-2; TRBD2 agrees at 11 bases. This CDR3 region has 15 residues. The germline V gene encodes CDR1 MRHNA and CDR2 SNTAGT. Germline trimming cut 5 bases from V and 7 bases from J; bases unmatched to any gene: 6. CDR3 protein: CASSPMTSGIGELFF. CDR3 bases: TGTGCCAGCAGTCCTATGACTAGCGGGATCGGGGAGCTGTTTTTT.

This clonotype has just a few counts. This chain links TRBV5-1 with TRBJ2-7; 8 bases align to TRBD2. Germline V gene sequence: CDR1 SGHRS, CDR2 YFSETQ. V lost 3 bases to trimming and J lost 4 bases; unmatched junction nucleotides: 9. The CDR3 is made up of 15 amino acids. The CDR3 nucleotides are TGCGCCAGCAGCTATCAGACTAGCGCACAGTACGAGCAGTACTTC. The encoded protein is CASSYQTSAQYEQYF.

This clonotype showed up many times. The V and J genes are TRBV6-1 and TRBJ1-5, with D tentatively TRBD1 (5 bases). The CDR3 contains 14 residues. Deletions cut 9 bases from V and 3 bases from J, with 15 bases between. Germline-derived CDR1 and CDR2 are MNHNS and SASEGT. CDR3 bases: TGTGCCAGTGAGGGGCAGCAAACCAATCAGCCCCAGCATTTT. Translation gives CASEGQQTNQPQHF.

This clonotype was picked up a small number of times. This sequence joins TRBV15 and TRBJ2-7; D might be TRBD2 (5 bases). This CDR3 has 16 residues. The V gene's germline CDR1 is LNHNV and CDR2 YYDKDF (reference sequence). V lost 3 bases and J 3 bases, leaving 18 bases between the germline ends. The CDR3 spells CATSSPETNSDYEQYF. The CDR3 DNA reads as TGTGCCACCAGCAGTCCCGAGACTAATTCAGACTACGAGCAGTACTTC. Looking up the rest from reference TRBV15 and TRBJ2-7 gives the full variable domain: DAMVIQNPRYQVTQFGKPVTLSCSQTLNHNVMYWYQQKSSQAPKLLFHYYDKDFNNEADTPDNFQSRRPNTSFCFLDIRSPGLGDTAMYLCATSSPETNSDYEQYFGPGTRLTVT.

V is TRBV7-6 and J is TRBJ2-3; D uncertain. V was trimmed by 2 bases and J by 3 bases, leaving 6 bases between them. CDR1 and CDR2 from the germline V gene are SGHVS and FNYEAQ. The CDR3 runs 13 residues. The CDR3 spells CASSLWATDTQYF. The CDR3 nucleotides are TGTGCCAGCAGCTTATGGGCTACAGATACGCAGTATTTT.

This clonotype came up many times. The chain links TRBV12-3 or TRBV12-4 to TRBJ1-2; no clear D. The germline V and J ends were trimmed by 5 bases and 5 bases, with 12 bases remaining between them. The CDR3 length is 13 residues. This CDR3 is CASSPDGVYGYTF. CDR3 DNA: TGTGCCAGCAGTCCGGACGGGGTATATGGCTACACCTTC.

The chain combines TRBV20-1 with TRBJ2-3; D unresolved. Germline V gives CDR1 DFQATT, CDR2 SNEGSKA (reference sequence). This CDR3 region has 12 residues. Deletions cut 6 bases from V and 0 bases from J, with 7 bases between. DNA of the CDR3: TGCAGTGCAACGACTAGCACAGATACGCAGTATTTT. Protein sequence: CSATTSTDTQYF.